This T cell receptor (beta chain) was captured by sequencing in a study of T cells in tumors after PD-1 blockade. Study as a whole: No patient had prior checkpoint blockade, systemic immunosuppression, or radiotherapy within 4 weeks. Patients received pembrolizumab 200 mg every 3 weeks or cemiplimab 350 mg every 2 weeks. During anti-PD-1 treatment, some patients continued daily vismodegib 150 mg.

Measured with immunoSEQ multiplex PCR; TCRdb has only the in-frame clones, and not every one. Of around 50,000 clones in the sample, nearly 80% are singletons; the top ten hold approximately 15%. The TCR comes from a human donor with basal cell carcinoma. This specimen was PBMCs, taken before anti-PD-1 treatment.

This chain's CDR3 is CASSPRDRHYEQYF. CDR3 in DNA: TGTGCCAGCAGCCCCCGGGACAGACACTACGAGCAGTACTTC. The gene calls are TRBV7-9 and TRBJ2-7; 7 nucleotides match TRBD1. Germline V gene data show CDR1 as SEHNR and CDR2 as FQNEAQ (reference sequence). Trimming at V came to 5 bases and at J to 3 bases, leaving 7 bases not matched to a gene. The CDR3 runs 14 residues.